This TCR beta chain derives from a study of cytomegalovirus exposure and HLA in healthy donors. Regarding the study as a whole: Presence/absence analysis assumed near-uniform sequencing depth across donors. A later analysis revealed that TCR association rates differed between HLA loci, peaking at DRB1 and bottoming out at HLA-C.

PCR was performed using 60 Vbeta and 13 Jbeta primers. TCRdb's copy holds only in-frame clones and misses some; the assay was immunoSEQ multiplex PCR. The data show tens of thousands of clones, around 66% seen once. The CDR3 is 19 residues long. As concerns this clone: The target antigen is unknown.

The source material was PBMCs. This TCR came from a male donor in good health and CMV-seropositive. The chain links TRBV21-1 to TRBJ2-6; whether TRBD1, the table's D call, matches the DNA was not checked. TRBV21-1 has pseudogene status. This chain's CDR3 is CASSTEAGQVLSGANVLTF. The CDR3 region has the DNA TGTGCCAGCAGCACAGAGGCGGGACAGGTGCTCTCTGGGGCCAACGTCCTGACTTTC.